The 32 T cell receptor beta chains presented below share a single source sample, sequenced in a study of T cells in lung cancer brain metastases. Profiling relied on immunoSEQ multiplex PCR, and the TCRdb table lists in-frame clones only, not all of them. This table holds 3,800 or so clones, roughly 90% found once. The sample was tumor tissue from the primary lung tumor. These receptors were taken from a woman aged 50 to 60 with non-small cell lung cancer.

The chain uses TRBV15 and TRBJ1-2; the match to TRBD1 covers 9 bases. CDR3 size: 16 residues. Germline trimming cut 5 bases from V and 0 bases from J; bases unmatched to any gene: 7. Germline V CDR1 and CDR2: LNHNV, YYDKDF (reference sequence). The DNA of the CDR3 is TGTGCCACCAGCCCTATACAGGGGGCAGCTAACTATGGCTACACCTTC. It translates to CATSPIQGAANYGYTF.

This clone turned up a few times. V is TRBV7-2 and J is TRBJ1-1; maybe TRBD1 (5 bases). The CDR3 spans 12 residues. V shed 5 bases and J shed 8 bases, with 12 bases lying between them. Per germline, CDR1 SGHTA and CDR2 FQGNSA. The CDR3 here is CASSSVGREAFF. CDR3 in DNA: TGTGCCAGCAGCAGCGTGGGACGCGAAGCTTTCTTT.

The chain combines TRBV11-2 with TRBJ1-2; D remains unclear. This CDR3 spans 13 amino acids. V dropped 1 base and J dropped 3 bases, with 6 bases sitting between them. CDR1 and CDR2 from the germline V gene are SGHAT and FQNNGV. The CDR3 sequence: CASSLGHYYGYTF. CDR3 DNA: TGTGCCAGCAGCTTAGGCCACTACTATGGCTACACCTTC.

The chain joins TRBV7-9 to TRBJ1-4; no clear D. V gave up 5 bases and J gave up 8 bases, with 9 bases separating them. Germline CDR1 is SEHNR and CDR2 is FQNEAQ (reference sequence). The CDR3 loop spans 12 amino acids. The CDR3 DNA reads as TGTGCCAGCAGCCTCCAACAGGAAAAACTGTTTTTT. Protein: CASSLQQEKLFF. Full variable domain (missing parts from reference TRBV7-9 and TRBJ1-4): DTGVSQNPRHKITKRGQNVTFRCDPISEHNRLYWYRQTLGQGPEFLTYFQNEAQLEKSRLLSDRFSAERPKGSFSTLEIQRTEQGDSAMYLCASSLQQEKLFFGSGTQLSVL.

This clone was counted once. The rearrangement links TRBV11-2 to TRBJ1-1; D remains unclear. From germline, CDR1 is SGHAT and CDR2 FQNNGV. Trimming cost V 5 bases and J 1 base, with 11 bases left between them. The CDR3 sequence is 14 residues long. CDR3 protein: CASSLPGPNTEAFF. The DNA of the CDR3 is TGTGCCAGCAGCCTACCCGGGCCGAACACTGAAGCTTTCTTT.

J is TRBJ2-7 and V is TRBV11-2, with 8 bases identical to TRBD2. Germline loops: CDR1 SGHAT, CDR2 FQNNGV. The CDR3 runs to 14 residues. The V gene end was trimmed by 7 bases and the J gene end by 2 bases; junction bases not matched to a gene: 7. The DNA of the CDR3 is TGTGCCAGCACCTCAGCGGGGGAACCCTACGAGCAGTACTTC. Amino acid sequence: CASTSAGEPYEQYF.

CDR3 protein: CASSYSRAGGVNEQFF. CDR3 nucleotides: TGTGCCAGCAGTTACTCGAGGGCAGGGGGTGTAAATGAGCAGTTCTTC. The chain uses TRBV6-5 and TRBJ2-1; 7 nucleotides line up with TRBD1. V was pared by 0 bases and J by 7 bases, with 9 bases of the junction left unmatched. Germline V CDR1 and CDR2: MNHEY, SVGAGI. The CDR3 contains 16 residues.

A remark on this clone: This may be a read error, as it is one base from a much larger clone. The J gene is TRBJ2-7, the V gene TRBV5-1; TRBD1 matches 7 bases. Unmatched junction bases numbered 12, after V lost 1 base and J lost 5 bases. This CDR3 comprises 16 residues. From germline, CDR1 is SGHRS and CDR2 YFSETQ. The CDR3: CASSLTEGDSRNEQYF. The DNA for the CDR3 is TGCGCCAGCAGCTTGACAGAGGGGGACAGCCGAAACGAGCAGTACTTC.

The chain combines TRBV15 with TRBJ1-4, with D perhaps matching TRBD1 (6 bases). The V gene lost 1 base and the J gene lost 8 bases, with 17 bases spanning the gap. Germline V gene lookup returns CDR1 LNHNV and CDR2 YYDKDF (reference sequence). The length of the CDR3 is 16 residues. The CDR3 here is CATSRVARGVGEKLFF. The CDR3 nucleotides read TGTGCCACCAGCAGAGTAGCCAGGGGAGTTGGGGAAAAACTGTTTTTT.

This clone is large. The chain links TRBV7-6 to TRBJ2-2; 10 bases map to TRBD2. CDR1 is SGHVS and CDR2 is FNYEAQ in the germline V gene. V gave up 5 bases and J gave up 7 bases; unmatched junction bases: 10. CDR3 length: 16 residues. The CDR3 here is CASSPIPSGGIGELFF. In nucleotides, the CDR3 is TGTGCCAGCAGCCCCATTCCTAGCGGGGGTATCGGGGAGCTGTTTTTT. Together with reference TRBV7-6 and TRBJ2-2, the CDR3 gives the full variable domain: GAGVSQSPRYKVTKRGQDVALRCDPISGHVSLYWYRQALGQGPEFLTYFNYEAQQDKSGLPNDRFSAERPEGSISTLTIQRTEQRDSAMYRCASSPIPSGGIGELFFGEGSRLTVL.

This chain joins TRBV7-2 and TRBJ1-6; possibly TRBD1 for D (6 bases). The CDR3 is 16 residues long. The V gene's germline CDR1 is SGHTA and CDR2 FQGNSA. Trimming shortened V by 6 bases and J by 10 bases, and 22 bases separated the two germline ends. CDR3 sequence (DNA): TGTGCCAGCAGACCCTCGGGACGGGGGGCTGGGTCACCCCTCCACTTT. It yields the protein CASRPSGRGAGSPLHF.

The CDR3 coding sequence is TGTGCCAGCAGGTTCTGTAGCGGGGGGGATTACGAGCAGTACTTC. This gives the protein CASRFCSGGDYEQYF. The chain has TRBV7-2 and TRBJ2-7; 11 bases map to TRBD2. J gave up 4 bases and V 6 bases, and 8 bases lay outside the gene matches. CDR3 length: 15 residues. Germline V lookup: CDR1 SGHTA, CDR2 FQGNSA.

The J gene is TRBJ2-7, the V gene TRBV7-9; D tentatively reads TRBD1 or TRBD2 (5 bases each). Germline lookup yields CDR1 SEHNR and CDR2 FQNEAQ (reference sequence). This CDR3 region has 11 residues. V gave up 8 bases and J gave up 2 bases, with 7 bases separating them. For the CDR3, the DNA is TGTGCCAGCCTGGGGGCCTACGAGCAGTACTTC. Translating gives CASLGAYEQYF.

This clone was found once. V usage is TRBV6-6 and J usage is TRBJ1-2; D not certain. Per germline, CDR1 MNHNY and CDR2 SVGAGI (reference sequence). The CDR3 consists of 14 residues. Trimming stripped 7 bases from V and 2 bases from J, with 14 bases between. The CDR3 bases are TGTGCCAGCAACCTAGGGATTGGAAACTATGGCTACACCTTC. It codes for CASNLGIGNYGYTF.

This clone was counted once. The CDR3 spells CASSLGTGGSGNTIYF. The CDR3 bases are TGTGCCAGCAGCTTAGGGACAGGGGGCTCTGGAAACACCATATATTTT. The V call is TRBV7-8, the J call TRBJ1-3; 10 positions agree with TRBD1. The CDR3 extends over 16 amino acids. V trimming: 1 base; J trimming: 0 bases; junction bases outside the gene matches: 0. Germline CDR1 is SGHVS and CDR2 is FQNEAQ.

The chain uses TRBV7-2 and TRBJ1-3; D not certain. V gave up 1 base and J gave up 0 bases, with 13 bases separating them. CDR3 size: 17 residues. CDR1 is SGHTA and CDR2 is FQGNSA in the germline V gene. The chain's CDR3 is CASSLVVSRNSGNTIYF. Written as DNA, the CDR3 is TGTGCCAGCAGCTTAGTAGTTTCCAGGAACTCTGGAAACACCATATATTTT.

V gene TRBV2 combines with J gene TRBJ1-2; D is unresolved. V lost 2 bases to trimming and J lost 5 bases, with 6 bases between them. From germline, CDR1 is SNHLY and CDR2 FYNNEI. This CDR3 is built from 12 residues. CDR3 sequence reads: CASSERLYGYTF. CDR3 nucleotides: TGTGCCAGCAGTGAACGACTGTATGGCTACACCTTC.

This chain connects TRBV5-6 to TRBJ1-2, with 8 bases matching TRBD1. J lost 4 bases, V lost 3 bases, and 14 bases had no gene match. The CDR3 loop spans 17 amino acids. CDR1 is SGHDT and CDR2 is YYEEEE in the germline V gene. CDR3 sequence reads: CASSSLDRVEYGYGYTF. CDR3 coding DNA: TGTGCCAGCAGCTCACTGGACAGGGTCGAATACGGCTATGGCTACACCTTC.

The chain uses TRBV14 and TRBJ1-1; D uncertain. The CDR3 has 13 amino acids. Trimming cost V 7 bases and J 0 bases, with 9 bases left between them. The germline gives CDR1 SGHDN, CDR2 FVKESK. The CDR3 nucleotides read TGTGCCAGCACCAAAGGGCTGAACACTGAAGCTTTCTTT. Its translation: CASTKGLNTEAFF.

The rearrangement links TRBV4-2 to TRBJ1-4, with 8 bases lining up with TRBD1. V trimming: 0 bases; J trimming: 11 bases; junction bases outside the gene matches: 11. Germline assignment: CDR1 LGHNA and CDR2 YNFKEQ. This CDR3 is 16 amino acids long. CDR3 DNA sequence: TGTGCCAGCAGCCAAGAAAACGACAGGGGATCGGTGAAACTGTTTTTT. It codes for CASSQENDRGSVKLFF.

The count of this clone is one. J is TRBJ1-5 and V is TRBV5-5; 7 nucleotides line up with TRBD1. Looked up from germline, CDR1 is SGHKS and CDR2 is YYEKEE (reference sequence). V lost 2 bases to trimming and J lost 6 bases; unmatched junction nucleotides: 5. This CDR3 is built from 14 residues. Here the CDR3 reads CASSFCDRAQPQHF. The CDR3 DNA reads TGTGCCAGCAGCTTCTGCGACAGGGCTCAGCCCCAGCATTTT.

Worth noting for this clone: One junction end does not reproduce the germline sequence, and a read error may be involved. Other DNA sequences in this specimen translate into the identical CDR3. The gene calls are TRBV7-9 and TRBJ1-4, with D unclear. The CDR3 totals 14 residues. Germline loops: CDR1 SEHNR, CDR2 FQNEAQ (reference sequence). CDR3 DNA: TGTGCCAGCAGCTTAGCTCAGACCGGAGAAAAACTATTTTTT. This codes for CASSLAQTGEKLFF.

This chain links TRBV7-6 with TRBJ2-2; the D is unclear. This CDR3 has 17 amino acids. Looked up from germline, CDR1 is SGHVS and CDR2 is FNYEAQ. The V and J ends lost 7 bases and 4 bases respectively, with 22 bases between them. The DNA for the CDR3 is TGTGCCAGCAACCCAGTTCAAGGGCAGATACCCACCGGGGAGCTGTTTTTT. This codes for CASNPVQGQIPTGELFF.

This clone showed up just once. The CDR3 DNA is TGTGCCAGCAGCTCACTAAGTTCACCCCTCCACTTT. Residues: CASSSLSSPLHF. V usage is TRBV6-5 and J usage is TRBJ1-6; no clear D. The CDR3 loop spans 12 amino acids. Germline V lookup: CDR1 MNHEY, CDR2 SVGAGI. Trimming left V 6 bases short and J 9 bases short, with 9 bases between.

This rearrangement joins TRBV19 to TRBJ2-2; no clear D. Deletions cut 9 bases from V and 1 base from J, with 0 bases between. This CDR3 has 10 amino acids. Germline V gene lookup returns CDR1 LNHDA and CDR2 SQIVND (reference sequence). CDR3 nucleotides: TGTGCCAGGAACACCGGGGAGCTGTTTTTT. This encodes CARNTGELFF. The full variable domain, with the rest looked up from reference TRBV19 and TRBJ2-2, is DGGITQSPKYLFRKEGQNVTLSCEQNLNHDAMYWYRQDPGQGLRLIYYSQIVNDFQKGDIAEGYSVSREKKESFPLTVTSAQKNPTAFYLCARNTGELFFGEGSRLTVL.

V is TRBV11-3 and J is TRBJ1-1, with D unresolved. Germline CDR1 is SGHNT and CDR2 is YENEEA. CDR3 size: 14 residues. Trimming took off 0 bases at V and 1 base at J, with 6 bases between the two ends. CDR3 sequence: CASSLDGPNTEAFF. The CDR3 coding sequence is TGTGCCAGCAGCTTAGACGGCCCGAACACTGAAGCTTTCTTT.

The chain joins TRBV19 to TRBJ2-7; 7 bases are shared with TRBD1. V was clipped by 3 bases and J by 3 bases; unmatched bases: 17. Germline V gene sequence: CDR1 LNHDA, CDR2 SQIVND (reference sequence). This CDR3 region has 18 residues. The CDR3 coding sequence is TGTGCCAGTAGTATGGGCCCCACCCAAGACAGGGATATCTACGAGCAGTACTTC. This translates into CASSMGPTQDRDIYEQYF.

The chain employs TRBV19 and TRBJ2-6; 9 bases fit TRBD1. V dropped 4 bases and J dropped 0; count of bases not matched to a gene: 10. This CDR3 spans 19 amino acids. Germline CDR1 LNHDA, CDR2 SQIVND (reference sequence). The CDR3 is CASSTYAGTGISGANVLTF. DNA for the CDR3: TGTGCCAGTAGTACTTATGCCGGGACAGGGATCTCTGGGGCCAACGTCCTGACTTTC.

The chain has TRBV5-6 and TRBJ2-3, with TRBD1 identical over 7 bases. Germline V lookup: CDR1 SGHDT, CDR2 YYEEEE. V gave up 2 bases and J gave up 5 bases; unmatched junction bases: 14. The CDR3 totals 17 residues. CDR3 nucleotide sequence: TGTGCCAGCAGCTTACTGCTTCCGGGACAGCGCGGAGATACGCAGTATTTT. Protein: CASSLLLPGQRGDTQYF.

The chain employs TRBV7-9 and TRBJ2-7, with TRBD1 identical over 9 bases. Germline V lookup: CDR1 SEHNR, CDR2 FQNEAQ (reference sequence). The CDR3 length is 14 residues. V trimming: 5 bases; J trimming: 5 bases; junction bases outside the gene matches: 7. This chain's CDR3 is CASSLGQGSDEQYF. CDR3 nucleotides: TGTGCCAGCAGCCTGGGACAGGGCAGCGACGAGCAGTACTTC.

V and J are TRBV20-1 and TRBJ1-2; D is uncertain. Germline assignment: CDR1 DFQATT and CDR2 SNEGSKA (reference sequence). CDR3 size: 11 residues. V was shortened by 6 bases and J by 4 bases, with 9 bases between the two germline ends. The CDR3 here is CSAPPPYGYTF. The CDR3 DNA sequence: TGCAGTGCCCCCCCTCCCTATGGCTACACCTTC.

The chain uses TRBV2 and TRBJ1-3; TRBD1 aligns across 7 bases. The CDR3 loop spans 14 amino acids. CDR1 and CDR2 from the germline V gene are SNHLY and FYNNEI. Unmatched junction bases numbered 5, after V lost 5 bases and J lost 4 bases. CDR3 residues: CASSRDRAGNTIYF. The CDR3 DNA sequence: TGTGCCAGCAGTCGCGACAGGGCCGGAAACACCATATATTTT.